Listed here are 9 T cell receptor beta chains from one sample, sequenced in a study of blood T cell repertoires in COVID-19. The table came from immunoSEQ multiplex PCR; TCRdb's copy has only in-frame clones and leaves some out. Here the sample spans around 89,000 clones, about two thirds being singletons. The sequenced sample was peripheral blood. Receptors were obtained from an elderly woman with acute or convalescent COVID-19.

V usage is TRBV20-1 and J usage is TRBJ1-5, with 7 bases that match TRBD1. The germline CDR1 and CDR2 sequences are DFQATT and SNEGSKA (reference sequence). The length of the CDR3 is 15 residues. J gave up 0 bases and V 3 bases, and 5 bases lay outside the gene matches. The CDR3: CSASLGQSSNQPQHF. CDR3 nucleotide sequence: TGCAGTGCTAGTCTGGGACAGAGTAGCAATCAGCCCCAGCATTTT.

J is TRBJ2-1 and V is TRBV9; D gene ambiguous. Germline-derived CDR1 and CDR2 are SGDLS and YYNGEE. V was clipped by 2 bases and J by 8 bases, with 5 bases between them. This CDR3 has 11 residues. Here the CDR3 DNA reads TGTGCCAGCAGCGTTTATGATGAGCAGTTCTTC. Amino acids: CASSVYDEQFF. The entire variable domain, with the rest obtained from reference TRBV9 and TRBJ2-1, is as follows: DSGVTQTPKHLITATGQRVTLRCSPRSGDLSVYWYQQSLDQGLQFLIQYYNGEERAKGNILERFSAQQFPDLHSELNLSSLELGDSALYFCASSVYDEQFFGPGTRLTVL.

The V gene is TRBV5-1, the J gene TRBJ2-3; TRBD2 is a possible D gene (6 bases). Germline V lookup: CDR1 SGHRS, CDR2 YFSETQ. Between the trimmed V and J ends, which lost 6 bases and 0 bases, there was a span of 11 bases. This CDR3 has 14 residues. CDR3 DNA: TGCGCCAGCACCACTGGGGGGAGCACAGATACGCAGTATTTT. It is translated as CASTTGGSTDTQYF.

This clone was picked up a small number of times. The rearrangement joins TRBV30 to TRBJ2-2; 7 bases are a match to TRBD1. Germline CDR1 and CDR2: GTSNPN and SVGIG (reference sequence). The CDR3 has 14 amino acids. Unmatched junction bases numbered 6, after V lost 3 bases and J lost 5 bases. The CDR3 loop reads CAWRRGHTTGELFF. The DNA of the CDR3 is TGTGCCTGGAGAAGGGGGCATACGACCGGGGAGCTGTTTTTT. Full variable domain (rest looked up from reference TRBV30 and TRBJ2-2): SQTIHQWPATLVQPVGSPLSLECTVEGTSNPNLYWYRQAAGRGLQLLFYSVGIGQISSEVPQNLSASRPQDRQFILSSKKLLLSDSGFYLCAWRRGHTTGELFFGEGSRLTVL.

The rearrangement uses TRBV18 and TRBJ1-2; 11 nucleotides align to TRBD1. With 3 bases clipped from V and 4 bases from J, the junction kept 7 bases outside the gene matches. The CDR3 is 16 residues long. CDR1 is KGHSH, CDR2 LQKENI, per germline. CDR3 nucleotide sequence: TGTGCCAGCTCACCCCAGGGACAGGGGGTGGTCTATGGCTACACCTTC. Amino acid sequence: CASSPQGQGVVYGYTF.

The rearrangement joins TRBV12-2 to TRBJ1-1; the table assigns TRBD1, which was not confirmed against the DNA. TRBV12-2 represents a pseudogene. The CDR3 has 12 residues. CDR3 region: CASRFTGCEAFF. The CDR3 nucleotides read TGTGCAAGTCGCTTCACAGGGTGCGAAGCTTTCTTT.

The rearrangement uses TRBV6-2 or TRBV6-3 and TRBJ1-2; 7 positions agree with TRBD1. CDR1 is MNHEY, CDR2 SVGEGT, per germline. The CDR3 runs 16 residues. Germline trimming cut 2 bases from V and 0 bases from J; bases unmatched to any gene: 6. CDR3 protein: CASSYRQGGTNYGYTF. The CDR3 DNA is TGTGCCAGCAGTTACCGACAGGGAGGAACTAACTATGGCTACACCTTC.

The rearrangement joins TRBV5-1 to TRBJ2-5, with TRBD1 matching 9 bases. Trimming took 4 bases from V and 5 from J; bases not matched to a gene: 6. The CDR3 is made up of 14 amino acids. Germline V CDR1 and CDR2: SGHRS, YFSETQ. The CDR3 region is CASSPGTGQETQYF. In nucleotides, the CDR3 is TGCGCCAGCAGCCCCGGGACAGGGCAGGAGACCCAGTACTTC. Supplemented by reference TRBV5-1 and TRBJ2-5, the full variable domain reads KAGVTQTPRYLIKTRGQQVTLSCSPISGHRSVSWYQQTPGQGLQFLFEYFSETQRNKGNFPGRFSGRQFSNSRSEMNVSTLELGDSALYLCASSPGTGQETQYFGPGTRLLVL.

J is TRBJ2-1 and V is TRBV5-6; possibly TRBD1 for D (5 bases). There are 15 residues in the CDR3. Germline CDR1 is SGHDT and CDR2 is YYEEEE. V gave up 4 bases and J gave up 6 bases, with 17 bases separating them. CDR3 protein: CASSPDTGLGNEQFF. CDR3 in DNA: TGTGCCAGCAGCCCAGATACAGGTTTGGGCAATGAGCAGTTCTTC. The variable domain in full, with the rest retrieved from reference TRBV5-6 and TRBJ2-1, is DAGVTQSPTHLIKTRGQQVTLRCSPKSGHDTVSWYQQALGQGPQFIFQYYEEEERQRGNFPDRFSGHQFPNYSSELNVNALLLGDSALYLCASSPDTGLGNEQFFGPGTRLTVL.